This entry features one TCR beta chain sequence. The sample is drawn from a study of blood T cell repertoires in COVID-19. Study-level information: Nucleic acid was either cDNA or gDNA, and it came from T cells, B-cell-depleted T cells, or PBMCs.

In the authors' workflow: Amplification of reference gene primers provided the estimated nucleated cell counts. Here immunoSEQ multiplex PCR was the method, and the copy in TCRdb shows in-frame clones only, minus some. V and J calls and clone size follow that table, whereas D and trimming were derived from the DNA. The top ten clones hold over 2.5% of a sample with about 400,000 clones, around 84% of them seen once. Germline-derived CDR1 and CDR2 are SNHLY and FYNNEI. This CDR3 comprises 14 residues. Deletions cut 3 bases from V and 7 bases from J, with 16 bases between. V gene TRBV2 combines with J gene TRBJ2-7; D gene unclear. The clonotype comes from a human donor in a cohort sampled during active COVID-19. The sequenced sample was peripheral blood. The CDR3 here is CASSEVTAYEEQYF. DNA for the CDR3: TGTGCCAGCAGTGAGGTCACAGCCTACGAGGAGCAGTACTTC.